The next 8 T cell receptor beta chains were all read from a single sample in a study of blood T cell repertoires in COVID-19. TCRdb's table, derived via immunoSEQ multiplex PCR, lists solely in-frame clones and lacks some. The sample records fewer than 450,000 clones, roughly nine tenths being singletons. The source material was PBMCs or T cells enriched from blood (not recorded which). The receptors were sampled from a woman aged 30 to 39 who had recovered from COVID-19.

The rearrangement uses TRBV21-1 and TRBJ1-3; the table's D call TRBD1 went unverified against the DNA. TRBV21-1 is classified as a pseudogene. The CDR3 covers 18 residues. CDR3 bases: TGTGCCAGCAGCAAAGTCTGGGCCGACAGCGACTCTGGAAACACCATATATTTT. Amino acids: CASSKVWADSDSGNTIYF.

V usage is TRBV7-8 and J usage is TRBJ1-2; tentative D call: TRBD1 (6 bases). Germline values: CDR1 SGHVS, CDR2 FQNEAQ. Trimming shortened V by 8 bases and J by 2 bases, and 18 bases separated the two germline ends. This CDR3 spans 15 amino acids. The CDR3 DNA follows: TGTGCCAGCGAAAGGGGGGAGGGAATAAACTATGGCTACACCTTC. The encoded protein is CASERGEGINYGYTF.

This chain joins TRBV7-9 and TRBJ2-1; weak D call: TRBD2 (5 bases). This CDR3 contains 14 residues. The V gene lost 8 bases and the J gene lost 0 bases, with 11 bases spanning the gap. Germline V gene data show CDR1 as SEHNR and CDR2 as FQNEAQ (reference sequence). The CDR3 spells CASSGVGSYNEQFF. In DNA, the CDR3 is TGTGCCAGCTCCGGGGTGGGCTCCTACAATGAGCAGTTCTTC. The whole variable domain, filled in from reference TRBV7-9 and TRBJ2-1, reads DTGVSQNPRHKITKRGQNVTFRCDPISEHNRLYWYRQTLGQGPEFLTYFQNEAQLEKSRLLSDRFSAERPKGSFSTLEIQRTEQGDSAMYLCASSGVGSYNEQFFGPGTRLTVL.

The chain couples TRBV24-1 to TRBJ2-2; 13 positions match TRBD2. The trim removed 10 bases at V and 5 bases at J, leaving 18 bases unmatched. This CDR3 region has 19 residues. Per the germline V gene, CDR1 is KGHDR and CDR2 is SFDVKD. The DNA for the CDR3 is TGTGCCACAGTGGGTTTGGGACTAGCGGGAAACCCGGGGACCGGGGAGCTGTTTTTT. The encoded protein is CATVGLGLAGNPGTGELFF.

The chain employs TRBV19 and TRBJ1-5; D gene unclear. The CDR3 totals 15 residues. The V gene lost 2 bases and the J gene lost 4 bases, with 12 bases spanning the gap. The germline V gene has CDR1 LNHDA and CDR2 SQIVND (reference sequence). The CDR3 region is CASSISRSRNQPQHF. The CDR3 coding sequence is TGTGCCAGTAGTATATCCCGCAGTCGAAATCAGCCCCAGCATTTT. The variable domain in full, completed from reference TRBV19 and TRBJ1-5, reads DGGITQSPKYLFRKEGQNVTLSCEQNLNHDAMYWYRQDPGQGLRLIYYSQIVNDFQKGDIAEGYSVSREKKESFPLTVTSAQKNPTAFYLCASSISRSRNQPQHFGDGTRLSIL.

J is TRBJ2-2 and V is TRBV2, with D maybe TRBD1 (6 bases). This CDR3 is built from 15 residues. V was pared by 4 bases and J by 0 bases, with 9 bases between. Germline lookup yields CDR1 SNHLY and CDR2 FYNNEI. The CDR3 sequence is CASSGQDANTGELFF. The CDR3 DNA is TGTGCCAGCAGTGGACAGGACGCGAACACCGGGGAGCTGTTTTTT. The full variable domain, its missing parts supplied by reference TRBV2 and TRBJ2-2, is EPEVTQTPSHQVTQMGQEVILRCVPISNHLYFYWYRQILGQKVEFLVSFYNNEISEKSEIFDDQFSVERPDGSNFTLKIRSTKLEDSAMYFCASSGQDANTGELFFGEGSRLTVL.

V and J are TRBV30 and TRBJ2-4; weak D call: TRBD1 (6 bases). V lost 0 bases and J 1 base, leaving 19 bases between the germline ends. Per germline, CDR1 GTSNPN and CDR2 SVGIG (reference sequence). CDR3 length: 18 amino acids. The CDR3 DNA reads as TGTGCCTGGAGTGTAACCAGGGGAAGTATGGGGGCCAAAAACATTCAGTACTTC. Its protein is CAWSVTRGSMGAKNIQYF.

This clone was seen only a few times. The genes are TRBV28 and TRBJ1-1; no clear D gene. This CDR3 is built from 13 residues. V was trimmed by 5 bases and J by 4 bases, leaving 11 bases between them. The germline V gene has CDR1 MDHEN and CDR2 SYDVKM. The CDR3 region has the DNA TGTGCCAGCAGTCTGCCAGGTGTCACTGAAGCTTTCTTT. Protein: CASSLPGVTEAFF.